The sequence of this T cell receptor (beta chain) was determined in a study of identical twins. The study's findings and limits: Diverse VJ usage suggested most zero-insertion clonotypes were not invariant T cells.

From germline, CDR1 is MNHNS and CDR2 SASEGT. The CDR3 consists of 14 residues. Trimming shortened V by 1 base and J by 9 bases, and 13 bases separated the two germline ends. Every donor was a healthy Caucasian. TCRdb redid the calling of the 5' RACE reads with MiXCR, one entry per CDR3 protein. The sample consists of 690,000 or so distinct CDR3 sequences, 6% to 6.5% of them appearing once. This clonotype was counted only a few times. The antigen is not known. The V call is TRBV6-1, the J call TRBJ2-1, with D unclear. Source material: naive T cells sorted from blood. The clonotype comes from a man aged 18 to 35 in good health. CDR3: CASSEGPGRAEQFF. In nucleotides, the CDR3 is TGTGCCAGCAGTGAAGGACCGGGTAGGGCTGAGCAGTTCTTC.